Following are 18 T cell receptor beta chains from one sample sequenced in a study of T-cell reconstitution after alpha-beta-depleted transplantation in children. A library of TCRbeta sequences, prepared with unique molecular identifiers, was generated. TCRdb reprocessed the PCR reads via MiXCR and lists one record per CDR3 protein. The table lists nearly 550,000 distinct CDR3 sequences, around 20% of them singletons, with 3.3% in the top ten. Sample: PBMCs from the stem cell graft donor, taken from the stem cell graft. The source is a human donor who donated a stem cell graft to a child with acute lymphoblastic leukemia.

In this sample, this clonotype turned up many times. The chain links TRBV29-1 to TRBJ2-1; 7 bases line up with TRBD2. The CDR3 has 10 residues. V trimming: 7 bases; J trimming: 7 bases; junction bases outside the gene matches: 1. Per the germline V gene, CDR1 is SQVTM and CDR2 is ANQGSEA. CDR3 coding DNA: TGCAGCGGGGGACTAAATGAGCAGTTCTTC. Its translation is CSGGLNEQFF.

Only a few counts were recorded for this clonotype. V is TRBV10-3 and J is TRBJ2-3; D is ambiguous. V lost 4 bases to trimming and J lost 3 bases, with 2 bases between them. The CDR3 sequence is 11 residues long. Germline values: CDR1 ENHRY, CDR2 SYGVKD. The chain's CDR3 is CAISVTDTQYF. CDR3 nucleotides: TGTGCCATCAGTGTAACAGATACGCAGTATTTT.

This clonotype appeared a few times. The chain links TRBV5-1 to TRBJ2-1; 10 bases are a match to TRBD2. V dropped 0 bases and J dropped 13; count of bases not matched to a gene: 10. CDR1 SGHRS and CDR2 YFSETQ come from the germline V gene. The CDR3 extends over 15 amino acids. The CDR3 region is CASSLELASGRKQFF. The CDR3 DNA reads as TGCGCCAGCAGCTTGGAATTGGCTAGCGGGAGAAAACAGTTCTTC.

This clonotype was counted between two and nine times. The genes are TRBV6-4 and TRBJ2-1, with D uncertain. Germline V gene lookup returns CDR1 MRHNA and CDR2 SNTAGT. The V gene lost 5 bases and the J gene lost 3 bases, with 14 bases spanning the gap. The CDR3 runs 15 residues. Written as DNA, the CDR3 is TGTGCCAGCAGTACCGATCCAGCTGACTACAATGAGCAGTTCTTC. It encodes CASSTDPADYNEQFF.

This clonotype has only one observation. The chain is built from TRBV5-1 and TRBJ2-1; the match to TRBD2 covers 11 bases. Germline CDR1 is SGHRS and CDR2 is YFSETQ. V dropped 7 bases and J dropped 1; count of bases not matched to a gene: 13. The CDR3 runs to 18 residues. The CDR3 sequence is CASPANIAGGPSYNEQFF. In DNA form, the CDR3 reads TGCGCCAGCCCCGCCAACATAGCGGGAGGGCCTTCCTACAATGAGCAGTTCTTC. The entire variable domain, with the rest obtained from reference TRBV5-1 and TRBJ2-1, is as follows: KAGVTQTPRYLIKTRGQQVTLSCSPISGHRSVSWYQQTPGQGLQFLFEYFSETQRNKGNFPGRFSGRQFSNSRSEMNVSTLELGDSALYLCASPANIAGGPSYNEQFFGPGTRLTVL.

This clonotype was observed a handful of times. CDR3 sequence: CASSQGPSDYGYTF. The CDR3, as DNA: TGTGCCAGCAGCCAAGGTCCGTCAGACTATGGCTACACCTTC. This chain connects TRBV4-2 to TRBJ1-2; D gene unclear. This CDR3 has 14 amino acids. Germline lookup yields CDR1 LGHNA and CDR2 YNFKEQ. Trimming took off 1 base at V and 3 bases at J, with 9 bases between the two ends.

The chain recombines TRBV12-3 or TRBV12-4 with TRBJ2-5, with D tentatively TRBD1 (5 bases). Deletions cut 1 base from V and 5 bases from J, with 14 bases between. CDR3 length: 15 residues. The CDR3 sequence: CASSLGTPARETQYF. In DNA form, the CDR3 reads TGTGCCAGCAGTTTAGGGACACCGGCGCGGGAGACCCAGTACTTC.

The gene calls are TRBV18 and TRBJ2-7; TRBD2 agrees at 7 bases. Germline V CDR1 and CDR2: KGHSH, LQKENI. The trim removed 2 bases at V and 2 bases at J, leaving 6 bases unmatched. CDR3 length equals 15 residues. The CDR3 nucleotides read TGTGCCAGCTCACCAGATGGCCGGGGGGCCTACGAGCAGTACTTC. Its protein is CASSPDGRGAYEQYF.

Turning to this clonotype: A much larger clone differs by one base, so this may be a read error. The chain links TRBV7-8 to TRBJ2-5; TRBD2 matches 11 bases. V dropped 8 bases and J dropped 4; count of bases not matched to a gene: 9. Germline V gene lookup returns CDR1 SGHVS and CDR2 FQNEAQ. The CDR3 is 15 residues long. This chain's CDR3 is CASGSHLAGGETQYF. As DNA, the CDR3 is TGTGCCAGCGGCTCGCACCTAGCGGGAGGAGAGACCCAGTACTTC.

This clonotype was counted between two and nine times. The chain combines TRBV4-2 with TRBJ1-3, with D uncertain. This CDR3 has 14 residues. Trimming pared 0 bases from V and 4 bases from J, leaving 7 bases between. CDR1 and CDR2 (germline): LGHNA, YNFKEQ. CDR3 loop: CASSQDLVGNTIYF. The DNA for the CDR3 is TGTGCCAGCAGCCAAGATTTAGTCGGAAACACCATATATTTT.

The DNA for the CDR3 is TGTGCCATCAGTGAGTCGTACGATCAGCCCCAGCATTTT. This gives the protein CAISESYDQPQHF. J is TRBJ1-5 and V is TRBV10-3; D uncertain. Germline CDR1 is ENHRY and CDR2 is SYGVKD. V dropped 0 bases and J dropped 5 bases, with 5 bases sitting between them. The CDR3 covers 13 residues.

This clonotype occurred a few times. V usage is TRBV4-1 and J usage is TRBJ2-3; TRBD2 matches 9 bases. The CDR3 runs to 19 residues. V trimming: 3 bases; J trimming: 2 bases; junction bases outside the gene matches: 15. Germline-derived CDR1 and CDR2 are MGHRA and YSYEKL. CDR3 sequence: CASSQGLAAVGGATDTQYF. CDR3 DNA: TGCGCCAGCAGCCAGGGACTAGCCGCAGTTGGGGGGGCCACAGATACGCAGTATTTT.

This chain connects TRBV20-1 to TRBJ1-5; 7 bases agree with TRBD1. V was clipped by 6 bases and J by 3 bases; unmatched bases: 8. Germline CDR1 DFQATT, CDR2 SNEGSKA (reference sequence). The CDR3 loop spans 14 amino acids. Written as DNA, the CDR3 is TGCAGTGCAATGGGACAGCTGTCCAATCAGCCCCAGCATTTT. Its protein is CSAMGQLSNQPQHF.

The gene calls are TRBV12-3 or TRBV12-4 and TRBJ2-1; 9 bases match TRBD2. CDR3 length: 17 amino acids. J lost 4 bases, V lost 3 bases, and 10 bases had no gene match. In nucleotides, the CDR3 is TGTGCCAGCAGTTTGGGGTTAGCGGGAGTCGATTACAATGAGCAGTTCTTC. Protein: CASSLGLAGVDYNEQFF.

The chain employs TRBV3-1 and TRBJ2-5; D ambiguous. The germline V and J ends were trimmed by 1 base and 4 bases, with 10 bases remaining between them. The CDR3 has 14 amino acids. The germline CDR1 and CDR2 sequences are LGHDT and YNNKEL (reference sequence). CDR3 residues: CASSQGTVRETQYF. CDR3 DNA sequence: TGTGCCAGCAGCCAAGGAACGGTTCGAGAGACCCAGTACTTC.

In its sample, this clonotype was seen a few times. The gene calls are TRBV24-1 and TRBJ2-3; D is possibly TRBD1 (5 bases). The CDR3 length is 13 residues. The V end lost 1 base, the J end lost 6 bases, and 7 bases lay between the germline ends. The germline CDR1 and CDR2 sequences are KGHDR and SFDVKD. The CDR3 DNA reads TGTGCCACCAGTGATTTTGCAGGGGATACGCAGTATTTT. As protein: CATSDFAGDTQYF.

This chain links TRBV20-1 with TRBJ1-5; 9 bases are a match to TRBD1. CDR1 DFQATT and CDR2 SNEGSKA come from the germline V gene (reference sequence). The CDR3 contains 17 residues. V lost 0 bases, J lost 6 bases, and 12 bases stayed unmatched. The CDR3 sequence is CSARDTLGQGNGQPQHF. The CDR3 DNA reads as TGCAGTGCTAGAGATACCCTTGGACAGGGGAATGGTCAGCCCCAGCATTTT.

This chain links TRBV27 with TRBJ2-1, with 7 bases that match TRBD1. This CDR3 has 14 residues. Germline V gives CDR1 MNHEY, CDR2 SMNVEV (reference sequence). Germline trimming cut 6 bases from V and 8 bases from J; bases unmatched to any gene: 10. CDR3 DNA sequence: TGTGCCAGCAGCGGACAGGAGAAGAGCGATGAGCAGTTCTTC. It yields the protein CASSGQEKSDEQFF.